This entry lists 11 T cell receptor beta chains sequenced from one sample in a study of T cell responses to AZD1222 COVID-19 vaccine. TCRdb's copy holds only in-frame clones and misses some; the assay was immunoSEQ multiplex PCR. The sample shows under 150,000 clones, approximately 90% of them seen only once. The material was peripheral blood, obtained 28 days after the second AZD1222 dose. The source of these receptors is an adult who received the AZD1222 COVID-19 vaccine.

The gene calls are TRBV29-1 and TRBJ1-3, with no clear D. The V and J ends lost 3 bases and 4 bases respectively, with 4 bases between them. CDR1 and CDR2 (germline): SQVTM, ANQGSEA. CDR3 length equals 11 residues. As DNA, the CDR3 is TGCAGCGTTGACTTGGGAAACACCATATATTTT. Encoded protein: CSVDLGNTIYF. Filled out from reference TRBV29-1 and TRBJ1-3, the complete variable domain reads SAVISQKPSRDICQRGTSLTIQCQVDSQVTMMFWYRQQPGQSLTLIATANQGSEATYESGFVIDKFPISRPNLTFSTLTVSNMSPEDSSIYLCSVDLGNTIYFGEGSWLTVV.

V usage is TRBV18 and J usage is TRBJ1-6; 7 bases agree with TRBD1. This CDR3 contains 16 residues. CDR1 is KGHSH, CDR2 LQKENI, per germline. The junction had 7 bases not matched to a gene; V was cut back by 2 bases and J by 6 bases. The CDR3 bases are TGTGCCAGCTCACCAGTCACAGGGGAAGGTAATTCACCCCTCCACTTT. It is translated as CASSPVTGEGNSPLHF.

This chain joins TRBV19 and TRBJ1-2, with TRBD1 matching 9 bases. CDR1 is LNHDA and CDR2 is SQIVND in the germline V gene (reference sequence). Trimming cost V 2 bases and J 4 bases; bases outside gene matches: 11. This CDR3 has 17 amino acids. CDR3 sequence reads: CASSITRGQGRTYGYTF. The CDR3 DNA sequence: TGTGCCAGTAGTATAACCCGAGGACAGGGGAGAACCTATGGCTACACCTTC. Full variable domain (outside the CDR3, taken from reference TRBV19 and TRBJ1-2): DGGITQSPKYLFRKEGQNVTLSCEQNLNHDAMYWYRQDPGQGLRLIYYSQIVNDFQKGDIAEGYSVSREKKESFPLTVTSAQKNPTAFYLCASSITRGQGRTYGYTFGSGTRLTVV.

The genes are TRBV5-1 and TRBJ1-1; perhaps TRBD1 as D (5 bases). CDR3 length: 14 amino acids. V was trimmed by 0 bases and J by 7 bases, leaving 13 bases between them. Germline V gene sequence: CDR1 SGHRS, CDR2 YFSETQ. CDR3 DNA: TGCGCCAGCAGCTTGGTTTGGGCAGGGAGTGAAGCTTTCTTT. As protein: CASSLVWAGSEAFF. The whole variable domain, filled in from reference TRBV5-1 and TRBJ1-1, reads KAGVTQTPRYLIKTRGQQVTLSCSPISGHRSVSWYQQTPGQGLQFLFEYFSETQRNKGNFPGRFSGRQFSNSRSEMNVSTLELGDSALYLCASSLVWAGSEAFFGQGTRLTVV.

The chain joins TRBV19 to TRBJ2-7, with 7 bases identical to TRBD1. V was clipped by 3 bases and J by 2 bases; unmatched bases: 4. The germline gives CDR1 LNHDA, CDR2 SQIVND (reference sequence). The CDR3 covers 14 residues. CDR3 region: CASSISGQPYEQYF. The CDR3 DNA reads TGTGCCAGTAGTATTTCGGGACAGCCCTACGAGCAGTACTTC.

The chain couples TRBV7-2 to TRBJ2-7; tentatively, D is TRBD1 (5 bases). The CDR3 is 14 amino acids. Germline values: CDR1 SGHTA, CDR2 FQGNSA. V was clipped by 0 bases and J by 4 bases, with 10 bases between them. The CDR3 region is CASSLAAGWYEQYF. DNA for the CDR3: TGTGCCAGCAGCTTAGCAGCAGGGTGGTACGAGCAGTACTTC.

This clone was detected once. This sequence joins TRBV19 and TRBJ1-1; D is perhaps TRBD1 (5 bases). Germline CDR1 and CDR2: LNHDA and SQIVND (reference sequence). The CDR3 totals 15 residues. V was cut by 6 bases and J by 3 bases, with 17 bases left in between. The CDR3 nucleotides are TGTGCCAGTAGCCGGGACCGCCCGGGGGACACTGAAGCTTTCTTT. This codes for CASSRDRPGDTEAFF.

With regard to this clone: The identical CDR3 is also encoded by other nucleotide sequences in the sample. V gene TRBV7-9 combines with J gene TRBJ2-5, with 7 bases that match TRBD1. In germline, CDR1 is SEHNR, CDR2 FQNEAQ (reference sequence). V dropped 1 base and J dropped 5; count of bases not matched to a gene: 4. The CDR3 covers 14 residues. CDR3 residues: CASSLDRGRETQYF. In nucleotides, the CDR3 is TGTGCCAGCAGCTTAGACAGGGGCCGGGAGACCCAGTACTTC.

V gene TRBV24-1 combines with J gene TRBJ2-3; D gene unclear. Germline CDR1 and CDR2: KGHDR and SFDVKD. The V and J ends lost 4 bases and 0 bases respectively, with 10 bases between them. The CDR3 is 15 residues long. CDR3 sequence: CATSEGQTSTDTQYF. The CDR3 DNA follows: TGTGCCACCAGTGAAGGCCAGACTAGCACAGATACGCAGTATTTT.

This clone was observed once. This chain connects TRBV23-1 to TRBJ1-1, with D uncertain. TRBV23-1 is treated as an ORF (open reading frame) with a function not yet certain. Between the trimmed V and J ends, which lost 3 bases and 6 bases, there was a span of 14 bases. The CDR3 is 14 residues long. In DNA form, the CDR3 reads TGCGCCAGCAGTCACACCCCCTTTGGGTCTGAAGCTTTCTTT. This translates into CASSHTPFGSEAFF.

The chain uses TRBV6-5 and TRBJ1-3; the D gene is possibly TRBD1 (5 bases). CDR3 length: 15 residues. Per the germline V gene, CDR1 is MNHEY and CDR2 is SVGAGI. V shed 3 bases and J shed 3 bases, with 12 bases lying between them. The CDR3 is CASSYRDSGGNTIYF. The CDR3, as DNA: TGTGCCAGCAGTTATCGTGACAGTGGTGGAAACACCATATATTTT.